Detailed here is one TCR beta chain. Its specificity is unknown. Germline V gene lookup returns CDR1 LGHDT and CDR2 YNNKEL (reference sequence). CDR3 length: 18 residues. The trim removed 1 base at V and 2 bases at J, leaving 10 bases unmatched. The data derive from a study of identical twins. General study points: Insertions were reduced in abundant cord blood beta clonotypes but not in memory repertoires. An excess of low generation probability was shown by twin-shared out-of-frame alpha sequences. Zero-insertion findings could be partly confounded by invariant cells (MAIT and iNKT cells).

TCRdb re-called the 5' RACE reads through MiXCR, storing one row per CDR3 protein. The profile shows a few hundred thousand distinct CDR3 sequences, 18% of them singletons. The chain links TRBV3-1 to TRBJ2-1; 8 bases are a match to TRBD2. The sequence was obtained from a man aged 45 to 65 in good health. The source material was naive T cells sorted from blood. CDR3 in DNA: TGTGCCAGCAGCCAAGGGGGGGCCCCCGGGAGGGCCTACAATGAGCAGTTCTTC. Protein sequence: CASSQGGAPGRAYNEQFF.